A selection of T cell receptor beta chains follows, all from one sample in a study of blood T cell repertoires in COVID-19. Using immunoSEQ multiplex PCR, the repertoire was profiled, and TCRdb retains in-frame clones only, with some absent. The repertoire includes 170,000 or so clones, about 88% of them detected once, and 7% to 8% sits in the top ten. Sequencing was performed on PBMCs or T cells enriched from blood (not recorded which). The receptor source for this set is a woman in her fifties or sixties who had recovered from COVID-19. The CDR3 runs from the conserved cysteine through the conserved F or W. D genes are given only for firm matches. Clone size is not always given. Where it is, it says once, few, many or a class for expanded clones.

clone_size: .
d_call: .
j_call: TRBJ2-1
v_call: TRBV12-5
cdr3_nt: TGTGCTAGTGGTTTGGACCGCGGCAATGAGCAGTTCTTC
cdr3_aa: CASGLDRGNEQFF

clone_size: .
d_call: .
j_call: TRBJ2-1
v_call: TRBV21-1
cdr3_nt: TGTGCCAGCAGCAAAGGAGAAGAGACAGGGGAGGGTCGATCCCTTAAAATTTACAATGAGCAGTTCTTC
cdr3_aa: CASSKGEETGEGRSLKIYNEQFF

clone_size: .
d_call: .
j_call: TRBJ2-1
v_call: TRBV21-1
cdr3_nt: TGTGCCAGCAGCAAAGCAAGCGGGAGTAAGTATGAGCAGTTCTTC
cdr3_aa: CASSKASGSKYEQFF

clone_size: .
d_call: TRBD1
j_call: TRBJ2-7
v_call: TRBV7-2
cdr3_nt: TGTGCCAGCAGCGCGGGACAGGGGGCGGGGGAGCAGTACTTC
cdr3_aa: CASSAGQGAGEQYF

clone_size: .
d_call: .
j_call: TRBJ2-7
v_call: TRBV7-9
cdr3_nt: TGTGCCAGCAGCTCAAGAGATTACGAGCAGTACTTC
cdr3_aa: CASSSRDYEQYF

clone_size: .
d_call: .
j_call: TRBJ1-5
v_call: TRBV18
cdr3_nt: TGTGCCAGCTCACCCTCCGACAGAAATCAGCCCCAGCATTTT
cdr3_aa: CASSPSDRNQPQHF

clone_size: once
d_call: TRBD1
j_call: TRBJ1-3
v_call: TRBV18
cdr3_nt: TGTGCCAGCTCGCGAGCGGGACAGGGGAGCCTAGGAAACACCATATATTTT
cdr3_aa: CASSRAGQGSLGNTIYF

clone_size: .
d_call: .
j_call: TRBJ2-3
v_call: TRBV10-1
cdr3_nt: TGCGCCAGCAGTGACGGCGGGGCAGAATGGGATACGCAGTATTTT
cdr3_aa: CASSDGGAEWDTQYF

clone_size: .
d_call: TRBD1
j_call: TRBJ2-5
v_call: TRBV6-5
cdr3_nt: TGTGCCAGCAGTCGGACAGGGGAGGAGACCCAGTACTTC
cdr3_aa: CASSRTGEETQYF

clone_size: .
d_call: .
j_call: TRBJ1-2
v_call: TRBV12-3/TRBV12-4
cdr3_nt: TGTGCCAGCAGCCCTCAGGCCTACTATGGCTACACCTTC
cdr3_aa: CASSPQAYYGYTF

clone_size: .
d_call: TRBD2
j_call: TRBJ2-1
v_call: TRBV18
cdr3_nt: TGTGCCAGCACCCTAGCGGGAGGGTGGAATGAGCAGTTCTTC
cdr3_aa: CASTLAGGWNEQFF

clone_size: .
d_call: .
j_call: TRBJ2-7
v_call: TRBV21-1
cdr3_nt: TGTGCCAGCAGCAAATACCCCCGGGTCAGGGGATACGAGCAGTACTTC
cdr3_aa: CASSKYPRVRGYEQYF

clone_size: .
d_call: TRBD2
j_call: TRBJ2-5
v_call: TRBV28
cdr3_nt: TGTGCCAGCAGTTCCGGACTAGGGCAAGAGACCCAGTACTTC
cdr3_aa: CASSSGLGQETQYF

clone_size: .
d_call: TRBD1
j_call: TRBJ2-1
v_call: TRBV5-1
cdr3_nt: TGCGCCAGCAGCCCACGGACAGGGGCGGGTGTTAATGAGCAGTTCTTC
cdr3_aa: CASSPRTGAGVNEQFF

clone_size: once
d_call: .
j_call: TRBJ1-1
v_call: TRBV7-8
cdr3_nt: TGTGCCAACAGCTTAAGGTTGCAGGCGTCCACTGAAGCTTTCTTT
cdr3_aa: CANSLRLQASTEAFF

clone_size: .
d_call: .
j_call: TRBJ2-5
v_call: TRBV11-3
cdr3_nt: TGTGCCAGCAGCTTACGGGACAAGGAAGAGACCCAGTACTTC
cdr3_aa: CASSLRDKEETQYF